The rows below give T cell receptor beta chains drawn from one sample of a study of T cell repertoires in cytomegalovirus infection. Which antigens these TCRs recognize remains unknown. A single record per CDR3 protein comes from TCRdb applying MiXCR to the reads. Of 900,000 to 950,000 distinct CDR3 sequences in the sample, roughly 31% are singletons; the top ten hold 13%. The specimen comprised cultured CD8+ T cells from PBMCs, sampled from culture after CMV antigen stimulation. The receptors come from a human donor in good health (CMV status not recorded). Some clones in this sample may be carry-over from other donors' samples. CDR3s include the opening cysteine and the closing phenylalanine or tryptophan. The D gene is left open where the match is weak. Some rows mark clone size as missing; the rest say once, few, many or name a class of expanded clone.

cdr3_aa: CASSWTGGTGELFF; cdr3_nt: TGTGCCAGCAGTTGGACAGGGGGTACCGGGGAGCTGTTTTTT; d_call: TRBD1; v_call: TRBV7-8; clone_size: many; j_call: TRBJ2-2
cdr3_aa: CASSRWRREEKISPLHF; cdr3_nt: TGTGCCAGCAGCCGATGGCGGAGGGAGGAGAAGATTTCACCCCTCCACTTT; d_call: NA; v_call: TRBV11-2; clone_size: NA; j_call: TRBJ1-6
cdr3_aa: CASSLRGTPYEQYF; cdr3_nt: TGTGCCAGCAGCTTGCGGGGAACCCCCTACGAGCAGTACTTC; d_call: NA; v_call: TRBV5-6; clone_size: NA; j_call: TRBJ2-7
cdr3_aa: CSVYPGSLRAFF; cdr3_nt: TGCAGCGTTTACCCGGGATCCCTGCGGGCTTTCTTT; d_call: NA; v_call: TRBV29-1; clone_size: few; j_call: TRBJ1-1
cdr3_aa: CASSPGMRDSYEQYF; cdr3_nt: TGCGCCAGCAGCCCCGGGATGAGGGACTCCTACGAGCAGTACTTC; d_call: NA; v_call: TRBV4-1; clone_size: few; j_call: TRBJ2-7
cdr3_aa: CSVSWWRTGTPGANVLTF; cdr3_nt: TGCAGCGTGAGCTGGTGGAGGACAGGGACTCCTGGGGCCAACGTCCTGACTTTC; d_call: TRBD1; v_call: TRBV29-1; clone_size: NA; j_call: TRBJ2-6
cdr3_aa: CASTLAGQGNEKLFF; cdr3_nt: TGCGCCAGCACCTTGGCGGGACAGGGAAATGAAAAACTGTTTTTT; d_call: TRBD1; v_call: TRBV5-1; clone_size: few; j_call: TRBJ1-4
cdr3_aa: CASSYYISFNQPQHF; cdr3_nt: TGTGCCAGCAGTTATTACATCTCATTCAATCAGCCCCAGCATTTT; d_call: NA; v_call: TRBV6-2/TRBV6-3; clone_size: few; j_call: TRBJ1-5
cdr3_aa: CASSVDRDRRNYGYTF; cdr3_nt: TGTGCCAGCAGCGTAGACCGAGACAGGAGGAACTATGGCTACACCTTC; d_call: NA; v_call: TRBV9; clone_size: NA; j_call: TRBJ1-2
cdr3_aa: CATVRAGDYNEQFF; cdr3_nt: TGTGCCACCGTTAGAGCAGGGGATTACAATGAGCAGTTCTTC; d_call: NA; v_call: TRBV6-8; clone_size: NA; j_call: TRBJ2-1
cdr3_aa: CASSSRGGGEAFF; cdr3_nt: TGTGCCAGCAGCTCAAGAGGGGGGGGTGAAGCTTTCTTT; d_call: NA; v_call: TRBV7-3; clone_size: NA; j_call: TRBJ1-1
cdr3_aa: CVSSLAPRSGGPGDTQYF; cdr3_nt: TGTGTCAGCAGCTTGGCTCCGCGGAGCGGGGGGCCGGGAGATACGCAGTATTTT; d_call: TRBD2; v_call: TRBV5-4; clone_size: NA; j_call: TRBJ2-3
cdr3_aa: CASSSRTRETHTDTQYF; cdr3_nt: TGTGCCAGCAGCTCCCGGACACGCGAAACCCACACAGATACGCAGTATTTT; d_call: NA; v_call: TRBV5-6; clone_size: few; j_call: TRBJ2-3
cdr3_aa: CAISEGSGGIQYF; cdr3_nt: TGTGCCATCAGTGAAGGGTCGGGGGGCATTCAGTACTTC; d_call: TRBD2; v_call: TRBV10-3; clone_size: few; j_call: TRBJ2-4
cdr3_aa: CASSLEGSWGDTEAFF; cdr3_nt: TGTGCCAGCAGCTTAGAAGGTAGCTGGGGGGACACTGAAGCTTTCTTT; d_call: NA; v_call: TRBV7-9; clone_size: NA; j_call: TRBJ1-1
cdr3_aa: CASSSRDRGADTQYF; cdr3_nt: TGTGCCAGCAGCTCCCGGGACAGGGGCGCAGATACGCAGTATTTT; d_call: TRBD1; v_call: TRBV7-2; clone_size: many; j_call: TRBJ2-3
cdr3_aa: CASSLQWSNQPQHF; cdr3_nt: TGTGCCAGCAGTTTACAGTGGAGCAATCAGCCCCAGCATTTT; d_call: NA; v_call: TRBV28; clone_size: NA; j_call: TRBJ1-5
cdr3_aa: CASSIGEAYEAFF; cdr3_nt: TGTGCCAGCAGTATAGGGGAAGCGTACGAAGCTTTCTTT; d_call: NA; v_call: TRBV12-3/TRBV12-4; clone_size: NA; j_call: TRBJ1-1
cdr3_aa: CASSLLLDTFYGYTF; cdr3_nt: TGTGCCAGCAGCCTCCTCCTAGACACCTTCTATGGCTACACCTTC; d_call: NA; v_call: TRBV7-9; clone_size: few; j_call: TRBJ1-2
cdr3_aa: CASSLSRYGIEQYF; cdr3_nt: TGTGCCAGCAGTTTATCACGTTACGGGATCGAGCAGTACTTC; d_call: NA; v_call: TRBV27; clone_size: NA; j_call: TRBJ2-7
cdr3_aa: CASSPLGGWETQYF; cdr3_nt: TGTGCCAGCAGCCCCTTGGGGGGATGGGAGACCCAGTACTTC; d_call: NA; v_call: TRBV7-9; clone_size: few; j_call: TRBJ2-5
cdr3_aa: CASSPSSGALTDTQYF; cdr3_nt: TGTGCCAGCAGCCCCTCTAGCGGGGCCCTTACAGATACGCAGTATTTT; d_call: TRBD2; v_call: TRBV6-2/TRBV6-3; clone_size: few; j_call: TRBJ2-3
cdr3_aa: CATSTGTPGEKLFF; cdr3_nt: TGTGCCACCAGCACGGGGACACCAGGTGAAAAACTGTTTTTT; d_call: NA; v_call: TRBV15; clone_size: NA; j_call: TRBJ1-4
cdr3_aa: CASSPSGYVPNQPQHF; cdr3_nt: TGTGCCAGCAGCCCCTCAGGGTACGTGCCCAATCAGCCCCAGCATTTT; d_call: NA; v_call: TRBV27; clone_size: few; j_call: TRBJ1-5
cdr3_aa: CASRGGTSAFTDTQYF; cdr3_nt: TGTGCCAGCAGGGGTGGGACTAGCGCATTCACAGATACGCAGTATTTT; d_call: TRBD2; v_call: TRBV6-6; clone_size: NA; j_call: TRBJ2-3
cdr3_aa: CASSLKRDRGTSNYGYTF; cdr3_nt: TGTGCCAGCAGCTTAAAGAGGGACAGGGGAACCTCTAACTATGGCTACACCTTC; d_call: TRBD1; v_call: TRBV7-6; clone_size: few; j_call: TRBJ1-2
cdr3_aa: CASSPVQDQTNTEAFF; cdr3_nt: TGTGCCAGCAGCCCAGTGCAGGACCAGACAAACACTGAAGCTTTCTTT; d_call: NA; v_call: TRBV7-6; clone_size: few; j_call: TRBJ1-1
cdr3_aa: CASSSGQGAGGNTIYF; cdr3_nt: TGTGCCAGCAGCTCGGGACAGGGGGCAGGGGGAAACACCATATATTTT; d_call: TRBD1; v_call: TRBV7-6; clone_size: NA; j_call: TRBJ1-3
cdr3_aa: CASSFPPVGEDTQYF; cdr3_nt: TGTGCCAGCAGTTTTCCCCCCGTAGGTGAAGATACGCAGTATTTT; d_call: NA; v_call: TRBV6-2/TRBV6-3; clone_size: few; j_call: TRBJ2-3
cdr3_aa: CASSLSPGAAETRYF; cdr3_nt: TGTGCCAGCAGTTTATCCCCAGGGGCCGCGGAGACCCGGTACTTC; d_call: NA; v_call: TRBV12-3/TRBV12-4; clone_size: NA; j_call: TRBJ2-5
cdr3_aa: CASSLADSFTDTQYF; cdr3_nt: TGTGCCAGCAGTTTAGCGGACAGCTTCACAGATACGCAGTATTTT; d_call: NA; v_call: TRBV27; clone_size: NA; j_call: TRBJ2-3